This T cell receptor beta chain was profiled in a study of molecular identifiers for immune sequencing clone quantification. The study, taken as a whole, reports: Investigators reportedly could detect spiked Jurkat TCR RNA from one cell among one million naive cells. In CMV-specific effectors, clones above 20 copies held over 98% of molecules; naive, under 1%.

The CDR3 consists of 16 residues. The germline V and J ends were trimmed by 3 bases and 7 bases, with 22 bases remaining between them. CDR1 and CDR2 (germline): LGHNA, YSLEER. This clonotype has a handful of counts. Its antigen is not identified. With listed TCR primers and previously described methods, bulk TCR libraries were prepared. One entry per CDR3 protein, called by TCRdb with MiXCR from the PCR reads. The table has tens of thousands of distinct CDR3 sequences, 25% seen once; the top ten hold about 0.8%. The chain links TRBV4-3 to TRBJ2-7; the D call may be TRBD1 or TRBD2 (5 bases each). The sequence derives from a human donor in good health. Some libraries in this study had Jurkat cell RNA spiked in. The sequenced material came from naive CD8+ T cells from blood, with Jurkat cell RNA spiked in. The subset: FACS-sorted CD8+CD4-CCR7+CD45RA+ naive T cells. The CDR3: CASSHERGTRVGEQYF. In DNA, the CDR3 is TGCGCCAGCAGCCATGAAAGGGGTACGAGGGTTGGGGAGCAGTACTTC.